The present T cell receptor beta chain was sequenced within a study of shared clonotypes between healthy human individuals. Study-wide findings and caveats: It was observed that roughly 5% of naive CD4 clonotypes were shared across several donors.

Negatively enriched CD4+ T cells were divided by CD45RA into naive and memory. TCRdb's table, derived via immunoSEQ multiplex PCR, lists solely in-frame clones and lacks some. The repertoire holds millions of clones, around 95% seen once, with 0.1% to 0.15% in the top ten. A word on this clone: Antigen specificity is unknown. This sample includes further DNA sequences coding for the same CDR3.

Per the germline V gene, CDR1 is SGHRS and CDR2 is YFSETQ. This CDR3 has 14 amino acids. With 0 bases removed from V and 4 bases from J, the gap between germline ends came to 10 bases. Source material: naive CD4+ T cells sorted from blood. Indicated subset: CD45RA+ positively selected. This chain joins TRBV5-1 and TRBJ2-5; D possibly uses TRBD1 or TRBD2 (5 bases each). The TCR comes from a man aged 18 to 30 in good health. CDR3 in amino acids: CASSLGGIGETQYF. In DNA, the CDR3 is TGCGCCAGCAGCTTGGGGGGGATCGGAGAGACCCAGTACTTC.